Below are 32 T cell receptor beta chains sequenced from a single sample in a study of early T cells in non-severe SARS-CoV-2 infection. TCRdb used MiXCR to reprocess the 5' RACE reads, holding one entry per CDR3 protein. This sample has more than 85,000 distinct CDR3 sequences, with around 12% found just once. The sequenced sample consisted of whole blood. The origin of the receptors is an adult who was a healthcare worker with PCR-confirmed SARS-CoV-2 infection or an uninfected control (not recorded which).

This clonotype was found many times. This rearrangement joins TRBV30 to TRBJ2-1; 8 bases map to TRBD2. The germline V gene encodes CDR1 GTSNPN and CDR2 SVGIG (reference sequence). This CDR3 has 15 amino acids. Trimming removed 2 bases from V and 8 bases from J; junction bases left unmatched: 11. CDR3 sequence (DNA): TGTGCCTGGAGTTTAGGACTAGCAAATCTCGATGAGCAGTTCTTC. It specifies CAWSLGLANLDEQFF.

The CDR3 nucleotides are TGTGCCAGCAGCGTAGATGGGGGTTCGCGTGAGCAGTTCTTC. It translates to CASSVDGGSREQFF. This chain joins TRBV9 and TRBJ2-1; either TRBD1 or TRBD2 may supply D (5 bases each). The CDR3 covers 14 residues. Germline V gene sequence: CDR1 SGDLS, CDR2 YYNGEE. The V gene lost 0 bases and the J gene lost 9 bases, with 13 bases spanning the gap. The variable domain in full, completed from reference TRBV9 and TRBJ2-1, reads DSGVTQTPKHLITATGQRVTLRCSPRSGDLSVYWYQQSLDQGLQFLIQYYNGEERAKGNILERFSAQQFPDLHSELNLSSLELGDSALYFCASSVDGGSREQFFGPGTRLTVL.

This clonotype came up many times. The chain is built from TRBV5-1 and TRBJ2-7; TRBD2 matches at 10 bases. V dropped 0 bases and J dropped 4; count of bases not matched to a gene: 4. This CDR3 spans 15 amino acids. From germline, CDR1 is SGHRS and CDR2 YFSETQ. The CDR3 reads CASSLVGTSEYEQYF. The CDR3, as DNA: TGCGCCAGCAGCTTGGTGGGGACTAGCGAGTACGAGCAGTACTTC.

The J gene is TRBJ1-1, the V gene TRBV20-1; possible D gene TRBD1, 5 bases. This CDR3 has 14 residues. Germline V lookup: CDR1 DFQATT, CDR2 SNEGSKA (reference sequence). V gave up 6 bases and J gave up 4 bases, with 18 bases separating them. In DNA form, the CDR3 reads TGCAGTGCCACACGGGACCGGAGGTCCACTGAAGCTTTCTTT. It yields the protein CSATRDRRSTEAFF.

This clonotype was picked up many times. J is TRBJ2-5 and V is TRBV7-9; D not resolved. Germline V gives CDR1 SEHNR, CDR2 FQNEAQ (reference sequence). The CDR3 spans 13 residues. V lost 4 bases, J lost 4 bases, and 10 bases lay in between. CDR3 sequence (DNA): TGTGCCAGCAGCTCCTGGAACGGAGAGACCCAGTACTTC. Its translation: CASSSWNGETQYF.

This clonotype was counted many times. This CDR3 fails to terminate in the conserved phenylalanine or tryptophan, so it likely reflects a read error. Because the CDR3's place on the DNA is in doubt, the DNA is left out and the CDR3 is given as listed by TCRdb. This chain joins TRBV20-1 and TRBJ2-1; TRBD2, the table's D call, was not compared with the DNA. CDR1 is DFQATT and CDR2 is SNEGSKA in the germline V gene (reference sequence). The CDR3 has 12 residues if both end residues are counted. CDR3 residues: CSASLAGGHSHV.

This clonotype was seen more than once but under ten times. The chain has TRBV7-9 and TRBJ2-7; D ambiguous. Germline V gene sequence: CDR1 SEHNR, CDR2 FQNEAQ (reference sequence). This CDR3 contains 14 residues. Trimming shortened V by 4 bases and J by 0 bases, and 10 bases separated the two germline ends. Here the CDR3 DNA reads TGTGCCAGCAGCTCAGTTCAGAGCTCCTACGAGCAGTACTTC. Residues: CASSSVQSSYEQYF.

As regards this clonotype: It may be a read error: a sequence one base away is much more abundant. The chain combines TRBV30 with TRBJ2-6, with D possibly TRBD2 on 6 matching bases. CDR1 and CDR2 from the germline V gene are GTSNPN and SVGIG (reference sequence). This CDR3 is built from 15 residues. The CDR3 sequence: CAWSASNWEANVLIF. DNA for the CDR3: TGTGCCTGGAGTGCCAGCAACTGGGAGGCCAACGTCCTGATTTTC.

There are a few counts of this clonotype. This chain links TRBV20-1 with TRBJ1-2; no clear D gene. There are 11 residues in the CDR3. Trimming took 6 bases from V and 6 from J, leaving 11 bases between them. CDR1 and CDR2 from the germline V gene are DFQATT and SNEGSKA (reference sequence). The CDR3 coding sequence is TGCAGTGCCCAGTCTGGGGATGGCTACACCTTC. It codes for CSAQSGDGYTF.

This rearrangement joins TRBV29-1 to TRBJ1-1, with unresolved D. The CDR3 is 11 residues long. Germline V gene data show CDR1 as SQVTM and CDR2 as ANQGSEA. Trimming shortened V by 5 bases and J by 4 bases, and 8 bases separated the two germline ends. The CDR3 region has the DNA TGCAGCGTTCTCCACGGCACTGAAGCTTTCTTT. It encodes CSVLHGTEAFF. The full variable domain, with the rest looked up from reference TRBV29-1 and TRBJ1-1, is SAVISQKPSRDICQRGTSLTIQCQVDSQVTMMFWYRQQPGQSLTLIATANQGSEATYESGFVIDKFPISRPNLTFSTLTVSNMSPEDSSIYLCSVLHGTEAFFGQGTRLTVV.

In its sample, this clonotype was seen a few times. In nucleotides, the CDR3 is TGTGCCAGCAGGCAGGGTCAAGCCGGGGAGCTGTTTTTT. Translation gives CASRQGQAGELFF. The chain links TRBV3-1 to TRBJ2-2; possible D gene TRBD1, 5 bases. Germline assignment: CDR1 LGHDT and CDR2 YNNKEL (reference sequence). Trimming left V 6 bases short and J 6 bases short, with 11 bases between. This CDR3 has 13 amino acids.

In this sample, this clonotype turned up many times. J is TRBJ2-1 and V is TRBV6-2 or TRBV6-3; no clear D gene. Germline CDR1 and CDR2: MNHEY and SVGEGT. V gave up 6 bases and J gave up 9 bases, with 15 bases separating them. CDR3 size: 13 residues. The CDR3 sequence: CASRKRVLSEQFF. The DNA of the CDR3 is TGTGCCAGCAGAAAAAGGGTTCTTTCTGAGCAGTTCTTC.

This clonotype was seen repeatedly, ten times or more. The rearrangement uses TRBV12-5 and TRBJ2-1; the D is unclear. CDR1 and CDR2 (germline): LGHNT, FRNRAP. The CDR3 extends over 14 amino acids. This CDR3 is CVTRHFLPVDEQFF. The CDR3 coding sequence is TGTGTCACAAGGCATTTTTTACCCGTCGATGAGCAGTTCTTC.

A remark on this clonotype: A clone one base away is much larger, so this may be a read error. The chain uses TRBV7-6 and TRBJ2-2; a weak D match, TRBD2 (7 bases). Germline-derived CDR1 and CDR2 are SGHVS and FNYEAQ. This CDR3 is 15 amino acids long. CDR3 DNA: TGTGCCAGCAGCTTAGCGGCTGGGGGCGCGGGGGAGCCGTTTTTT. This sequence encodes CASSLAAGGAGEPFF.

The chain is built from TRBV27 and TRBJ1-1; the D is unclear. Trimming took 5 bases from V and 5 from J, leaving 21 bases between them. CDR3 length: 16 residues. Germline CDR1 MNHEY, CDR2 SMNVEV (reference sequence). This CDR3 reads CASSTAGSEGYTEAFF. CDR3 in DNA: TGTGCCAGCAGTACCGCCGGAAGTGAGGGATATACTGAAGCTTTCTTT.

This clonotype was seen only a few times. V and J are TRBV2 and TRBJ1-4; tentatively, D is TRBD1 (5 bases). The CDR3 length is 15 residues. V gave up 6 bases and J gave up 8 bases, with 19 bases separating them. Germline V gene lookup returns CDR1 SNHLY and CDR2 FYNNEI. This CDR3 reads CASRRESGPDEKLFF. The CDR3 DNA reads TGTGCCAGCAGGCGGGAATCAGGGCCGGACGAAAAACTGTTTTTT.

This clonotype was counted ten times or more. CDR3 sequence: CASSESAEGGHEQFF. CDR3 coding DNA: TGCGCCAGCAGTGAGTCGGCTGAAGGGGGCCATGAGCAGTTCTTC. This chain links TRBV10-2 with TRBJ2-1; 7 nucleotides align to TRBD1. This CDR3 has 15 amino acids. The V segment lost 0 bases and the J segment 8 bases; nucleotides outside the gene matches: 7. Germline-derived CDR1 and CDR2 are WSHSY and SAAADI.

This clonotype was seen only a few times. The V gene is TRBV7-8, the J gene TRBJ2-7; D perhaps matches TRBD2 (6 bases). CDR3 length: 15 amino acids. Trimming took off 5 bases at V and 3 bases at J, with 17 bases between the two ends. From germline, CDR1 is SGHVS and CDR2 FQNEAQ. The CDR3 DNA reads TGTGCCAGCAGCCACCAGGAAACGGGAGTCTACGAGCAGTACTTC. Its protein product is CASSHQETGVYEQYF.

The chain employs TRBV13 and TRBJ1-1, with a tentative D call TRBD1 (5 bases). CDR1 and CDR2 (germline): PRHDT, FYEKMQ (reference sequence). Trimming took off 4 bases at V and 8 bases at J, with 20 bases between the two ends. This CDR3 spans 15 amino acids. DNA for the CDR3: TGTGCCAGCAGCTCTCGAAATTGGGACCCTCCAGAAGCTTTCTTT. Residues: CASSSRNWDPPEAFF.

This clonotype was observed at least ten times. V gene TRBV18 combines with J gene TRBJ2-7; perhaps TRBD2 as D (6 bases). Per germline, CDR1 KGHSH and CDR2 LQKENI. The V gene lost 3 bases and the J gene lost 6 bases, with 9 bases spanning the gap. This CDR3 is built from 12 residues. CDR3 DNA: TGTGCCAGCTCACCGGGGGGAGCCGAGCAGTACTTC. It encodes CASSPGGAEQYF.

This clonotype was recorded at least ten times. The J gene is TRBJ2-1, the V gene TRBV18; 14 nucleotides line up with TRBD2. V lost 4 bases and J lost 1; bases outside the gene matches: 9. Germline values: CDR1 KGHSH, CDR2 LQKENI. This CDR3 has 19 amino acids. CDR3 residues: CASSQPGLAGEGSYNEQFF. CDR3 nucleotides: TGTGCCAGCTCACAACCGGGACTAGCGGGAGAAGGATCCTACAATGAGCAGTTCTTC.

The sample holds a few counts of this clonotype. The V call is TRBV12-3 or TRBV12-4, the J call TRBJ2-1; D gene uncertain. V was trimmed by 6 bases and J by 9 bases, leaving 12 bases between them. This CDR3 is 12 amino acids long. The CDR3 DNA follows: TGTGCCAGCAGGTTTAGCAGTGGTGAGCAGTTCTTC. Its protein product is CASRFSSGEQFF.

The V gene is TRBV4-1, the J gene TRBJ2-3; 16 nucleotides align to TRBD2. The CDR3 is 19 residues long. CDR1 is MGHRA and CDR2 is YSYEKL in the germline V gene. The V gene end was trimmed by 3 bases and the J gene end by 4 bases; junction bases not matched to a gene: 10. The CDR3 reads CASSHPGLAGGPLADTQYF. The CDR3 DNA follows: TGCGCCAGCAGCCACCCGGGACTAGCGGGAGGGCCTTTGGCAGATACGCAGTATTTT.

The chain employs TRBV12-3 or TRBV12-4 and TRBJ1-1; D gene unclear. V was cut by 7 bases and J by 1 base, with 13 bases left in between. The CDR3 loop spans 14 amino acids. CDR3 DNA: TGTGCCAGCAATCGACGAGCCGGGAACACTGAAGCTTTCTTT. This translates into CASNRRAGNTEAFF.

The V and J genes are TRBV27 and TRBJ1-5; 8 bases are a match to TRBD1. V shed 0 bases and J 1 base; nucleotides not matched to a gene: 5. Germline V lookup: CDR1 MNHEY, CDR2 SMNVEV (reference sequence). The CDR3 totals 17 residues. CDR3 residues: CASSLSTGQGSNQPQHF. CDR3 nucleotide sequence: TGTGCCAGCAGTTTATCGACCGGACAGGGAAGCAATCAGCCCCAGCATTTT.

CDR3 sequence (DNA): TGTGCCAGCAGCGTAGTTCCTTCTAACTATGGCTACACCTTC. Protein sequence: CASSVVPSNYGYTF. V gene TRBV9 combines with J gene TRBJ1-2; no definite D call. Per the germline V gene, CDR1 is SGDLS and CDR2 is YYNGEE. The CDR3 totals 14 residues. The V end lost 0 bases, the J end lost 0 bases, and 6 bases lay between the germline ends.

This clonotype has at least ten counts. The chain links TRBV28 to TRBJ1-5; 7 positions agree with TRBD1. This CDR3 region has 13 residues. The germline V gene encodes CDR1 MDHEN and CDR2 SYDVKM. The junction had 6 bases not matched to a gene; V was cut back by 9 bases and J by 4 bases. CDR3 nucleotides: TGTGCCAGTAGACAGGGTCTGAATCAGCCCCAGCATTTT. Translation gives CASRQGLNQPQHF.

The CDR3 DNA reads as TGTGCCAGCAGCTTTGGAGTAACGCCTAACTATGGCTACACCTTC. Protein: CASSFGVTPNYGYTF. This sequence joins TRBV5-6 and TRBJ1-2; D is ambiguous. V lost 2 bases and J 0 bases, leaving 11 bases between the germline ends. Germline V gene data show CDR1 as SGHDT and CDR2 as YYEEEE. CDR3 size: 15 residues.

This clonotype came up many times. The CDR3 loop is CASSKTGDFRETQYF. DNA of the CDR3: TGTGCCAGCAGCAAGACAGGGGATTTCCGAGAGACCCAGTACTTC. The V call is TRBV7-9, the J call TRBJ2-5; 8 bases fit TRBD1. J gave up 4 bases and V 5 bases, and 9 bases lay outside the gene matches. The CDR3 runs 15 residues. CDR1 is SEHNR, CDR2 FQNEAQ, per germline (reference sequence). Looking up the rest from reference TRBV7-9 and TRBJ2-5 gives the full variable domain: DTGVSQNPRHKITKRGQNVTFRCDPISEHNRLYWYRQTLGQGPEFLTYFQNEAQLEKSRLLSDRFSAERPKGSFSTLEIQRTEQGDSAMYLCASSKTGDFRETQYFGPGTRLLVL.

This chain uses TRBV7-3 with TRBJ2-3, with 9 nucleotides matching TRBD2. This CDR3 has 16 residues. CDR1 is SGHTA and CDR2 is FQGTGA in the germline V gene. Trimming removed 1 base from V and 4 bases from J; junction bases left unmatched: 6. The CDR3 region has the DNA TGTGCCAGCAGCTTAATGGCGGGAGGGCCTTCAGATACGCAGTATTTT. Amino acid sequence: CASSLMAGGPSDTQYF.

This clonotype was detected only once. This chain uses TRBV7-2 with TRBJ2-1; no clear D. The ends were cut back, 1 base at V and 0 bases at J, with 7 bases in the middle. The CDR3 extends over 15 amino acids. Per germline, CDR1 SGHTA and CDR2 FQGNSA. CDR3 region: CASSLVSSSYNEQFF. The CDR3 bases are TGTGCCAGCAGCTTAGTATCTAGCTCCTACAATGAGCAGTTCTTC.

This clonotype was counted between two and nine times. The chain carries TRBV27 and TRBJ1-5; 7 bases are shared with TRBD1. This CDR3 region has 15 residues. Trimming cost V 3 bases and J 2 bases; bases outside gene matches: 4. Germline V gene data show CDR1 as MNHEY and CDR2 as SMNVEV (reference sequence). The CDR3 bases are TGTGCCAGCAGTTTCCCCGGACAGGGCAATCAGCCCCAGCATTTT. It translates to CASSFPGQGNQPQHF.